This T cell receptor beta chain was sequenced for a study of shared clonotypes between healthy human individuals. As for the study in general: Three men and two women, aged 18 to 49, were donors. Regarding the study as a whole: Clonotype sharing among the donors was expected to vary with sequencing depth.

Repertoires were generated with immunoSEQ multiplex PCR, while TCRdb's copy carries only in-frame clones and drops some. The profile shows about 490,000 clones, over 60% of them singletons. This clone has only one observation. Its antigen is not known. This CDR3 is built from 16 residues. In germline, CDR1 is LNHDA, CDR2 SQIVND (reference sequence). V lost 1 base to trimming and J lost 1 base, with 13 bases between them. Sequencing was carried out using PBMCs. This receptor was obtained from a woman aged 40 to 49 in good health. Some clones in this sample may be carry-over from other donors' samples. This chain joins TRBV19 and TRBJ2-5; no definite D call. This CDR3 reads CASSIGKGSFQETQYF. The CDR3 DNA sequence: TGTGCCAGTAGTATAGGGAAGGGATCATTCCAAGAGACCCAGTACTTC.